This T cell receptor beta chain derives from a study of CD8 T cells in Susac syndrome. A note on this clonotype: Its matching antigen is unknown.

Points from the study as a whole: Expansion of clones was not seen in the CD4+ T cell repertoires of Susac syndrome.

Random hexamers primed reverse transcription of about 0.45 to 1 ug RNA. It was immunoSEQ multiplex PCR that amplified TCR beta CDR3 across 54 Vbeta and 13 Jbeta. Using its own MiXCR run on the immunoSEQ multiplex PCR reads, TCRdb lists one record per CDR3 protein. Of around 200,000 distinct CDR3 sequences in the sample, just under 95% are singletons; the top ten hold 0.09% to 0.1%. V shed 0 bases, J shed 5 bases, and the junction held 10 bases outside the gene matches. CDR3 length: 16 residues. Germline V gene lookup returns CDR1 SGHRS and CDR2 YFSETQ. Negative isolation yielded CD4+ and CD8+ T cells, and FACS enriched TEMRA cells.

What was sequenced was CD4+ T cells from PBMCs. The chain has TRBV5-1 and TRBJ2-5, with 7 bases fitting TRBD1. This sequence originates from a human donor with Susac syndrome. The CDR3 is CASSLGPQGVKETQYF. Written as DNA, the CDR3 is TGCGCCAGCAGCTTGGGCCCGCAGGGGGTGAAGGAGACCCAGTACTTC.